The 21 T cell receptor beta chains in this list originate from one sample, sequenced in a study of T cells after posttransplantation cyclophosphamide. The data were produced by immunoSEQ multiplex PCR, yet TCRdb's version contains in-frame clones alone and is incomplete. The sample carries about 20,000 clones, 95% to 98% recorded once. Cells defined as naive were viable CD3+CD4+ or CD3+CD8+ and CCR7+CD45RA+CD45RO-CD95-CD27+CD28+. Sequencing was done on a sample of naive CD4+ T cells sorted from PBMCs. These receptors were obtained from a man aged 40-49 years in good health, CMV-negative, and a related stem cell transplant donor.

V gene TRBV28 combines with J gene TRBJ2-3; no clear D. The CDR3 covers 14 residues. Deletions cut 6 bases from V and 2 bases from J, with 12 bases between. Germline CDR1 MDHEN, CDR2 SYDVKM. CDR3 residues: CASSRRRSTDTQYF. CDR3 coding DNA: TGTGCCAGCAGCCGCAGAAGATCCACAGATACGCAGTATTTT.

V usage is TRBV5-4 and J usage is TRBJ2-5; 10 positions agree with TRBD1. This CDR3 spans 15 amino acids. Germline V lookup: CDR1 SGHNT, CDR2 YYREEE (reference sequence). Unmatched junction bases numbered 2, after V lost 3 bases and J lost 0 bases. CDR3 amino acids: CASSWGQGYQETQYF. The CDR3, as DNA: TGTGCCAGCAGCTGGGGACAGGGGTACCAAGAGACCCAGTACTTC.

Here the CDR3 DNA reads TGTGCCAGCAGTCGACAGGGGAAGAACTATGGCTACACCTTC. It encodes CASSRQGKNYGYTF. The chain employs TRBV14 and TRBJ1-2; the match to TRBD1 covers 8 bases. The CDR3 has 14 amino acids. Germline V lookup: CDR1 SGHDN, CDR2 FVKESK. The ends lost 6 bases at V and 2 bases at J; junction bases unmatched: 5.

The J gene is TRBJ2-7, the V gene TRBV13, with 12 positions matching TRBD2. Unmatched junction bases numbered 16, after V lost 4 bases and J lost 6 bases. This CDR3 is built from 18 residues. The V gene's germline CDR1 is PRHDT and CDR2 FYEKMQ (reference sequence). The CDR3 is CASSSSLAGGMSLVEQYF. CDR3 sequence (DNA): TGTGCCAGCAGCTCTTCACTAGCGGGAGGAATGAGTCTGGTCGAGCAGTACTTC.

The chain is built from TRBV5-1 and TRBJ2-3; 11 bases map to TRBD2. The CDR3 contains 13 residues. Germline lookup yields CDR1 SGHRS and CDR2 YFSETQ. V was clipped by 8 bases and J by 6 bases; unmatched bases: 5. CDR3 loop: CARTSGSKDTQYF. The CDR3 coding sequence is TGCGCCAGAACTAGCGGGAGTAAGGATACGCAGTATTTT.

The J gene is TRBJ1-5, the V gene TRBV6-4; 8 bases match TRBD1. Losses at the gene ends were 9 bases for V and 0 bases for J; bases not matched to a gene: 13. CDR3 length: 17 amino acids. Germline V lookup: CDR1 MRHNA, CDR2 SNTAGT. In DNA form, the CDR3 reads TGTGCCAGAAGACAGGGGCCAAGACTCTATAGCAATCAGCCCCAGCATTTT. It encodes CARRQGPRLYSNQPQHF.

V and J are TRBV6-5 and TRBJ2-5; D is unclear. The ends were cut back, 6 bases at V and 3 bases at J, with 5 bases in the middle. This CDR3 contains 11 residues. Germline CDR1 reads MNHEY; CDR2 reads SVGAGI. The CDR3 region is CASSREETQYF. The CDR3 region has the DNA TGTGCCAGCAGCCGGGAAGAGACCCAGTACTTC.

This chain uses TRBV2 with TRBJ2-2; no definite D call. The germline V and J ends were trimmed by 4 bases and 1 base, with 10 bases remaining between them. CDR1 is SNHLY and CDR2 is FYNNEI in the germline V gene. The CDR3 runs 15 residues. The CDR3 spells CASSVESENTGELFF. The CDR3 DNA is TGTGCCAGCAGTGTCGAGAGCGAGAACACCGGGGAGCTGTTTTTT.

A single count supports this clone. The CDR3 DNA sequence: TGCGCCAGCAGTGGTCCGGGACAGACCTCTCAGCAGTACTTC. Protein: CASSGPGQTSQQYF. The rearrangement links TRBV10-1 to TRBJ2-7, with 7 bases lining up with TRBD1. V lost 4 bases to trimming and J lost 8 bases; unmatched junction nucleotides: 11. Germline V CDR1 and CDR2: WNHNN, SYGVQD (reference sequence). This CDR3 region has 14 residues.

The gene calls are TRBV5-6 and TRBJ1-5; D is uncertain. The CDR3 is made up of 15 amino acids. Germline CDR1 SGHDT, CDR2 YYEEEE. The germline V and J ends were trimmed by 0 bases and 0 bases, with 7 bases remaining between them. CDR3 sequence: CASSLGQISNQPQHF. CDR3 in DNA: TGTGCCAGCAGCTTGGGGCAGATTAGCAATCAGCCCCAGCATTTT.

V usage is TRBV6-5 and J usage is TRBJ2-7, with 7 bases aligning to TRBD1. Per the germline V gene, CDR1 is MNHEY and CDR2 is SVGAGI. V lost 4 bases, J lost 2 bases, and 5 bases stayed unmatched. This CDR3 is 14 amino acids long. The CDR3 is CASSLGQIAYEQYF. As DNA, the CDR3 is TGTGCCAGCAGTTTGGGACAGATTGCCTACGAGCAGTACTTC.

The chain employs TRBV11-3 and TRBJ2-1; D may be TRBD2 (5 bases). The CDR3 covers 13 residues. Germline V CDR1 and CDR2: SGHNT, YENEEA. V lost 1 base, J lost 5 bases, and 6 bases lay in between. The CDR3 bases are TGTGCCAGCAGCTTAGCCGGGGACAATGAGCAGTTCTTC. This gives the protein CASSLAGDNEQFF.

V gene TRBV11-3 combines with J gene TRBJ2-7, with 9 nucleotides matching TRBD1. J was trimmed by 4 bases and V by 3 bases; bases with no gene match: 22. CDR1 is SGHNT and CDR2 is YENEEA in the germline V gene. The CDR3 length is 20 residues. Here the CDR3 reads CASSFSAGMPGQGGSYEQYF. The CDR3 DNA sequence: TGTGCCAGCAGCTTTTCAGCAGGAATGCCGGGACAGGGCGGGTCGTACGAGCAGTACTTC.

As DNA, the CDR3 is TGCGCCAGCAGCTCGACTAGCGGGAGTAATGAGCAGTTCTTC. This codes for CASSSTSGSNEQFF. The rearrangement uses TRBV5-1 and TRBJ2-1; the match to TRBD2 covers 12 bases. Germline V gene lookup returns CDR1 SGHRS and CDR2 YFSETQ. The V gene end was trimmed by 3 bases and the J gene end by 7 bases; junction bases not matched to a gene: 2. CDR3 length: 14 amino acids. Full variable domain (remainder filled in from reference TRBV5-1 and TRBJ2-1): KAGVTQTPRYLIKTRGQQVTLSCSPISGHRSVSWYQQTPGQGLQFLFEYFSETQRNKGNFPGRFSGRQFSNSRSEMNVSTLELGDSALYLCASSSTSGSNEQFFGPGTRLTVL.

The chain has TRBV12-2 and TRBJ2-2; the table gives TRBD1 as D, unverified against the DNA. TRBV12-2 has pseudogene status. There are 17 residues in the CDR3. The CDR3 DNA is TGTGCAAGTCGCTCGGAGGGTGGACAGGGGGAGACCGGGGAGCTGTTTTTT. It translates to CASRSEGGQGETGELFF.

The chain links TRBV11-3 to TRBJ2-5; 9 bases are a match to TRBD1. V was pared by 2 bases and J by 2 bases, with 15 bases of the junction left unmatched. From germline, CDR1 is SGHNT and CDR2 YENEEA. The CDR3 length is 19 residues. The CDR3 loop reads CASSLFGTGRRGSQETQYF. CDR3 bases: TGTGCCAGCAGCTTATTTGGGACAGGGAGAAGGGGGAGTCAAGAGACCCAGTACTTC.

This CDR3 is CASSHTQGSGNTIYF. In nucleotides, the CDR3 is TGTGCCAGCAGCCATACCCAGGGCTCTGGAAACACCATATATTTT. J is TRBJ1-3 and V is TRBV7-9; perhaps TRBD1 as D (5 bases). Germline V gene sequence: CDR1 SEHNR, CDR2 FQNEAQ (reference sequence). The CDR3 covers 15 residues. V was cut by 5 bases and J by 0 bases, with 11 bases left in between.

CDR3 loop: CASSLDGDRSNYGYTF. In DNA form, the CDR3 reads TGCGCCAGCAGCTTGGACGGGGACAGGTCTAACTATGGCTACACCTTC. The V gene is TRBV5-1, the J gene TRBJ1-2, with 8 bases identical to TRBD1. Trimming cost V 0 bases and J 0 bases; bases outside gene matches: 4. CDR1 SGHRS and CDR2 YFSETQ come from the germline V gene. The CDR3 has 16 amino acids.

The chain employs TRBV27 and TRBJ1-4; tentatively, D is TRBD1 (5 bases). In germline, CDR1 is MNHEY, CDR2 SMNVEV (reference sequence). Trimming pared 2 bases from V and 8 bases from J, leaving 15 bases between. This CDR3 is built from 15 residues. Written as DNA, the CDR3 is TGTGCCAGCAGTTTAGGAGCAGGGATTGGGGAAAAACTGTTTTTT. Its protein is CASSLGAGIGEKLFF.

The chain carries TRBV7-2 and TRBJ2-7; no definite D call. Per the germline V gene, CDR1 is SGHTA and CDR2 is FQGNSA. The germline V and J ends were trimmed by 1 base and 2 bases, with 9 bases remaining between them. The CDR3 spans 14 residues. CDR3 protein: CASSLGSETYEQYF. As DNA, the CDR3 is TGTGCCAGCAGCTTAGGATCAGAAACCTACGAGCAGTACTTC.

The chain couples TRBV7-9 to TRBJ2-5, with 7 bases matching TRBD1. CDR1 is SEHNR, CDR2 FQNEAQ, per germline (reference sequence). The CDR3 runs 14 residues. With 5 bases clipped from V and 1 base from J, the junction kept 4 bases outside the gene matches. CDR3 sequence reads: CASSRDRSQETQYF. CDR3 nucleotide sequence: TGTGCCAGCAGCCGGGACAGATCCCAAGAGACCCAGTACTTC.